This T cell receptor beta chain is drawn from a study of a mutant IDH1 vaccine in newly diagnosed glioma. The wider study: A 62.5% male, 37.5% female split and a mean age of roughly 37 years characterized treated patients. The therapy given earlier, which was standard therapy, consisted of radiotherapy, temozolomide, or both, and most of the patients received both. Visit V12 was at week 35; visit V13 was at week 47.

This sample's time point: week 35, safety follow-up. Every vaccination contained 300 ug of the mutant IDH1 20-mer peptide and was paired with topical imiquimod. Sequencing used immunoSEQ multiplex PCR; TCRdb keeps in-frame clones, though not all of them. This table holds 69,000 or so clones, approximately 86% found once. Germline V gives CDR1 SQVTM, CDR2 ANQGSEA. This CDR3 has 13 amino acids. V gave up 6 bases and J gave up 9 bases, with 18 bases separating them. Remarks on this clone: Antigen: not known.

Study outcomes and limitations: The vaccine induced immune responses, and these occurred in over 90% of patients.

The sequencing here drew on PBMCs, taken from a glioma patient whose treatment included an IDH1 peptide vaccine. This TCR was sampled from a man younger than 40 with glioma. This chain links TRBV29-1 with TRBJ2-1; tentative D call: TRBD2 (7 bases). The CDR3 nucleotides read TGCAGCGTGGCTAGAGGGGGGGCCGGTGAGCAGTTCTTC. It specifies CSVARGGAGEQFF.